One and the same sample provided the 24 T cell receptor beta chains below, sequenced in a study of blood T cell repertoires in COVID-19. TCRdb's table, derived via immunoSEQ multiplex PCR, lists solely in-frame clones and lacks some. The table has around 430,000 clones, more than 70% seen once. The sample taken for sequencing was peripheral blood. These TCRs come from a woman between 50 and 59 years old with COVID-19, enrolled during active disease.

This clone was seen just once. V is TRBV19 and J is TRBJ1-5; D remains ambiguous. Germline lookup yields CDR1 LNHDA and CDR2 SQIVND (reference sequence). Trimming pared 8 bases from V and 3 bases from J, leaving 14 bases between. This CDR3 is built from 14 residues. CDR3 sequence reads: CASQSWENNQPQHF. The CDR3, as DNA: TGTGCCAGTCAATCGTGGGAGAACAATCAGCCCCAGCATTTT. Full variable domain (outside the CDR3, taken from reference TRBV19 and TRBJ1-5): DGGITQSPKYLFRKEGQNVTLSCEQNLNHDAMYWYRQDPGQGLRLIYYSQIVNDFQKGDIAEGYSVSREKKESFPLTVTSAQKNPTAFYLCASQSWENNQPQHFGDGTRLSIL.

The chain joins TRBV5-4 to TRBJ1-6, with TRBD1 matching over 8 bases. The V gene's germline CDR1 is SGHNT and CDR2 YYREEE (reference sequence). Trimming removed 2 bases from V and 6 bases from J; junction bases left unmatched: 1. The CDR3 is 14 residues long. The CDR3 DNA reads as TGTGCCAGCAGCTTTGACAGGGGTAATTCACCCCTCCACTTT. Its translation: CASSFDRGNSPLHF.

This chain connects TRBV12-5 to TRBJ2-4, with D maybe TRBD1 (6 bases). This CDR3 has 13 amino acids. V was cut by 7 bases and J by 5 bases, with 12 bases left in between. Germline CDR1 LGHNT, CDR2 FRNRAP. The CDR3 is CASASGVENIQYF. DNA of the CDR3: TGTGCTAGTGCCTCAGGGGTGGAAAACATTCAGTACTTC.

Remarks on this clone: Within the sample, other DNA sequences also encode this same CDR3. The J gene is TRBJ1-1, the V gene TRBV6-5; TRBD1 aligns across 7 bases. This CDR3 comprises 13 residues. CDR1 is MNHEY and CDR2 is SVGAGI in the germline V gene. V was clipped by 5 bases and J by 3 bases; unmatched bases: 3. Here the CDR3 reads CASSPQGDTEAFF. The CDR3 DNA sequence: TGTGCCAGCAGTCCCCAGGGGGACACTGAAGCTTTCTTT.

The V and J genes are TRBV7-6 and TRBJ1-1; 7 nucleotides line up with TRBD1. Germline CDR1 and CDR2: SGHVS and FNYEAQ. The CDR3 has 13 amino acids. With 3 bases clipped from V and 8 bases from J, the junction kept 6 bases outside the gene matches. The CDR3 bases are TGTGCCAGCAGCTTGGGGTTGGACAGGGAAGCTTTCTTT. Its translation: CASSLGLDREAFF.

This clone was recorded only once. The gene calls are TRBV5-1 and TRBJ1-2; D call uncertain. CDR1 SGHRS and CDR2 YFSETQ come from the germline V gene. Trimming shortened V by 4 bases and J by 1 base, and 8 bases separated the two germline ends. The CDR3 runs to 13 residues. CDR3 sequence reads: CASSRGINYGYTF. The CDR3 DNA is TGCGCCAGCAGCCGAGGGATTAACTATGGCTACACCTTC.

The chain is built from TRBV6-5 and TRBJ2-3; TRBD1 aligns across 8 bases. J gave up 4 bases and V 6 bases, and 6 bases lay outside the gene matches. Looked up from germline, CDR1 is MNHEY and CDR2 is SVGAGI. The CDR3 spans 14 residues. The CDR3 nucleotides read TGTGCCAGCAGGACAGGGGTGGCGGCAGATACGCAGTATTTT. Translating gives CASRTGVAADTQYF.

The J gene is TRBJ2-3, the V gene TRBV3-1 (or the pseudogene TRBV3-2); D is uncertain. The CDR3 spans 14 residues. V was pared by 5 bases and J by 5 bases, with 14 bases between. CDR1 LGHDT and CDR2 YNNKEL come from the germline V gene (reference sequence). As DNA, the CDR3 is TGTGCCAGCAGCTACGCCAATAGTGGAGATACGCAGTATTTT. It codes for CASSYANSGDTQYF.

This chain links TRBV2 with TRBJ1-2; D is unclear. Germline CDR1 is SNHLY and CDR2 is FYNNEI. The germline V and J ends were trimmed by 3 bases and 7 bases, with 15 bases remaining between them. The CDR3 extends over 14 amino acids. CDR3 DNA: TGTGCCAGCAGTGATGACGGGATCGTTCCTGGCTACACCTTC. It specifies CASSDDGIVPGYTF.

This clone has a single count. The chain recombines TRBV29-1 with TRBJ1-1, with 10 bases identical to TRBD1. V shed 7 bases and J 5 bases; nucleotides not matched to a gene: 4. The CDR3 runs to 12 residues. Germline loops: CDR1 SQVTM, CDR2 ANQGSEA. The CDR3: CSGGTGVTEAFF. Here the CDR3 DNA reads TGCAGCGGAGGGACAGGGGTGACTGAAGCTTTCTTT.

The gene calls are TRBV5-1 and TRBJ2-3; D is ambiguous. V was clipped by 2 bases and J by 0 bases, with 10 bases between them. The CDR3 loop spans 15 amino acids. CDR1 is SGHRS, CDR2 YFSETQ, per germline. This CDR3 reads CASSFEVFSTDTQYF. The CDR3 DNA is TGCGCCAGCAGCTTCGAGGTCTTCAGCACAGATACGCAGTATTTT. Full variable domain (rest looked up from reference TRBV5-1 and TRBJ2-3): KAGVTQTPRYLIKTRGQQVTLSCSPISGHRSVSWYQQTPGQGLQFLFEYFSETQRNKGNFPGRFSGRQFSNSRSEMNVSTLELGDSALYLCASSFEVFSTDTQYFGPGTRLTVL.

The rearrangement joins TRBV5-1 to TRBJ2-3, with 10 positions matching TRBD1. Germline CDR1 and CDR2: SGHRS and YFSETQ. This CDR3 contains 15 residues. V dropped 7 bases and J dropped 4; count of bases not matched to a gene: 9. The CDR3 loop is CASGQGQGPADTQYF. The CDR3 region has the DNA TGCGCCAGCGGTCAGGGACAGGGGCCCGCAGATACGCAGTATTTT.

This chain uses TRBV10-3 with TRBJ2-5; TRBD2 matches at 13 bases. This CDR3 has 14 amino acids. V dropped 0 bases and J dropped 9; count of bases not matched to a gene: 1. CDR1 is ENHRY, CDR2 SYGVKD, per germline. As DNA, the CDR3 is TGTGCCATCAGTGAGTCTACTAGCGGGGGGGCCCAGTACTTC. Its translation is CAISESTSGGAQYF.

The chain recombines TRBV30 with TRBJ1-1, with D possibly being TRBD1 (6 bases). V was trimmed by 5 bases and J by 4 bases, leaving 17 bases between them. Germline-derived CDR1 and CDR2 are GTSNPN and SVGIG (reference sequence). The CDR3 sequence is 14 residues long. This CDR3 reads CAWAQGRGGTEAFF. The CDR3 DNA reads as TGTGCCTGGGCCCAGGGCAGGGGTGGCACTGAAGCTTTCTTT.

This sequence joins TRBV27 and TRBJ2-3; possible D gene TRBD1, 5 bases. Per the germline V gene, CDR1 is MNHEY and CDR2 is SMNVEV (reference sequence). The CDR3 extends over 16 amino acids. V gave up 3 bases and J gave up 1 base, with 14 bases separating them. The CDR3 loop is CASSLEGAIGTDTQYF. As DNA, the CDR3 is TGTGCCAGCAGTTTGGAAGGGGCTATTGGCACAGATACGCAGTATTTT.

The chain has TRBV12-5 and TRBJ2-7; TRBD2 is a possible D gene (5 bases). Trimming removed 4 bases at V and 1 base at J, with 8 bases between. CDR3 length equals 13 residues. CDR1 is LGHNT and CDR2 is FRNRAP in the germline V gene. The CDR3 DNA sequence: TGTGCTAGTGGTTCGGGATTTTCCTACGAGCAGTACTTC. This sequence encodes CASGSGFSYEQYF.

The chain is built from TRBV19 and TRBJ2-3, with 8 bases lining up with TRBD1. The ends lost 5 bases at V and 3 bases at J; junction bases unmatched: 7. The CDR3 has 15 residues. From germline, CDR1 is LNHDA and CDR2 SQIVND (reference sequence). The CDR3 DNA reads as TGTGCCAGTAGTCGAGACAGGGGCCCAACAGATACGCAGTATTTT. This gives the protein CASSRDRGPTDTQYF.

The chain joins TRBV30 to TRBJ2-3; 8 bases are shared with TRBD2. The CDR3 is made up of 17 amino acids. Trimming at V came to 3 bases and at J to 2 bases, leaving 13 bases not matched to a gene. Germline V gives CDR1 GTSNPN, CDR2 SVGIG (reference sequence). The CDR3 loop is CAWSDPPLSGVTDTQYF. CDR3 nucleotides: TGTGCCTGGAGCGACCCTCCCCTTAGCGGGGTCACAGATACGCAGTATTTT.

The V call is TRBV6-6, the J call TRBJ1-4, with D possibly matching TRBD1 (6 bases). This CDR3 is 13 amino acids long. Trimming cost V 6 bases and J 8 bases, with 13 bases left between them. Germline V lookup: CDR1 MNHNY, CDR2 SVGAGI (reference sequence). DNA for the CDR3: TGTGCCAGCAGACTGGGGGCTGAGGAAAAACTGTTTTTT. As protein: CASRLGAEEKLFF.

This clone was found once. The chain recombines TRBV5-1 with TRBJ2-3; 8 nucleotides match TRBD2. This CDR3 has 14 residues. Germline CDR1 and CDR2: SGHRS and YFSETQ. Trimming cost V 4 bases and J 4 bases; bases outside gene matches: 5. In DNA, the CDR3 is TGCGCCAGCAGCCCGGGACTAGTGTCAGATACGCAGTATTTT. As protein: CASSPGLVSDTQYF.

This chain uses TRBV27 with TRBJ2-3, with 11 nucleotides matching TRBD1. The J segment lost 1 base and the V segment lost 5 bases, leaving 11 bases of the junction unmatched. Germline CDR1 and CDR2: MNHEY and SMNVEV (reference sequence). CDR3 length: 18 amino acids. CDR3 in amino acids: CASSGRGQGVARTDTQYF. As DNA, the CDR3 is TGTGCCAGCAGTGGGAGGGGACAGGGGGTCGCCCGCACAGATACGCAGTATTTT.

The rearrangement links TRBV11-2 to TRBJ1-5, with D tentatively TRBD1 (5 bases). V was clipped by 5 bases and J by 2 bases, with 13 bases between them. The V gene's germline CDR1 is SGHAT and CDR2 FQNNGV. The CDR3 length is 15 residues. CDR3 sequence: CASSAGGVGNQPQHF. In DNA, the CDR3 is TGTGCCAGCAGCGCCGGGGGGGTGGGCAATCAGCCCCAGCATTTT.

The CDR3 DNA reads TGTGCCAGCTCACCACCGGCGGGAACGGGTACGCAGTATTTT. It codes for CASSPPAGTGTQYF. This rearrangement joins TRBV18 to TRBJ2-3, with a weak D call TRBD2 (6 bases). The germline gives CDR1 KGHSH, CDR2 LQKENI. V lost 0 bases and J lost 8, with 12 bases in between. The CDR3 loop spans 14 amino acids.

This clone occurred once. The DNA of the CDR3 is TGTGCCTGGGCACCACCGGAGGGGCTGGGGCGTTCACCCCTCCACTTT. It is translated as CAWAPPEGLGRSPLHF. The rearrangement links TRBV30 to TRBJ1-6, with D tentatively TRBD1 (5 bases). Trimming pared 5 bases from V and 9 bases from J, leaving 23 bases between. This CDR3 region has 16 residues. Germline V gene lookup returns CDR1 GTSNPN and CDR2 SVGIG (reference sequence).